This entry lists 25 T cell receptor beta chains sequenced from one sample in a study of CD8 T cells in Susac syndrome. RNA totalling roughly 0.45 to 1 ug underwent reverse transcription with random hexamers. Each CDR3 protein is one row after TCRdb ran MiXCR on the immunoSEQ multiplex PCR reads. Counted here are under 150,000 distinct CDR3 sequences, 91% occurring once; the ten biggest clones make up 0.2% to 0.25%. Sequencing used CD8+ T cells from PBMCs. The source of these receptors is a human donor with multiple sclerosis.

The chain recombines TRBV5-4 with TRBJ1-1; D gene uncertain. The V and J ends lost 6 bases and 5 bases respectively, with 14 bases between them. This CDR3 spans 13 amino acids. Germline V lookup: CDR1 SGHNT, CDR2 YYREEE (reference sequence). The CDR3 here is CASKRGVGTEAFF. CDR3 DNA: TGTGCCAGCAAAAGAGGAGTTGGTACTGAAGCTTTCTTT. The full variable domain, in which reference TRBV5-4 and TRBJ1-1 provide the parts outside the CDR3, is ETGVTQSPTHLIKTRGQQVTLRCSSQSGHNTVSWYQQALGQGPQFIFQYYREEENGRGNFPPRFSGLQFPNYSSELNVNALELDDSALYLCASKRGVGTEAFFGQGTRLTVV.

This sequence joins TRBV7-2 and TRBJ2-7; D may be TRBD1 (6 bases). This CDR3 comprises 13 residues. V was shortened by 6 bases and J by 1 base, with 10 bases between the two germline ends. The germline CDR1 and CDR2 sequences are SGHTA and FQGNSA. The CDR3 loop reads CASRPTGSYEQYF. CDR3 nucleotide sequence: TGTGCCAGCAGACCAACAGGGTCCTACGAGCAGTACTTC.

The V call is TRBV7-2, the J call TRBJ2-5; D not certain. CDR1 is SGHTA and CDR2 is FQGNSA in the germline V gene. V dropped 2 bases and J dropped 5 bases, with 15 bases sitting between them. CDR3 size: 15 residues. Here the CDR3 DNA reads TGTGCCAGCAGCTTACCCCCGAGTGGGGATGAGACCCAGTACTTC. Amino acid sequence: CASSLPPSGDETQYF.

Here the CDR3 DNA reads TGTGCCTGGAGTCTAGGACAGGTGCAAAATGAGCAGTTCTTC. The encoded protein is CAWSLGQVQNEQFF. The chain recombines TRBV30 with TRBJ2-1; 7 nucleotides match TRBD1. The trim removed 2 bases at V and 7 bases at J, leaving 8 bases unmatched. Germline values: CDR1 GTSNPN, CDR2 SVGIG (reference sequence). The CDR3 covers 14 residues.

The chain recombines TRBV30 with TRBJ1-1; no definite D call. CDR1 is GTSNPN, CDR2 SVGIG, per germline (reference sequence). Trimming shortened V by 0 bases and J by 7 bases, and 9 bases separated the two germline ends. The CDR3 has 12 amino acids. In DNA, the CDR3 is TGTGCCTGGAGTGTAATTTATGGTGAAGCTTTCTTT. This gives the protein CAWSVIYGEAFF.

CDR3 DNA sequence: TGCGCCAGCAGCCAGACAGGGGAAGAGCAGTACTTC. It translates to CASSQTGEEQYF. The chain links TRBV4-3 to TRBJ2-7; 8 bases line up with TRBD1. Germline CDR1 and CDR2: LGHNA and YSLEER. Trimming took 3 bases from V and 7 from J; bases not matched to a gene: 2. The CDR3 is 12 amino acids.

The chain links TRBV5-4 to TRBJ2-3; D may match TRBD1 or TRBD2 (5 bases each). V lost 5 bases to trimming and J lost 5 bases, with 18 bases between them. Germline CDR1 and CDR2: SGHNT and YYREEE (reference sequence). This CDR3 comprises 15 residues. The CDR3 coding sequence is TGTGCCAGCAGTTACCGGGACGCCCGAGAAGATACGCAGTATTTT. It translates to CASSYRDAREDTQYF. The full variable domain, with the rest looked up from reference TRBV5-4 and TRBJ2-3, is ETGVTQSPTHLIKTRGQQVTLRCSSQSGHNTVSWYQQALGQGPQFIFQYYREEENGRGNFPPRFSGLQFPNYSSELNVNALELDDSALYLCASSYRDAREDTQYFGPGTRLTVL.

This clonotype was recorded once. The chain joins TRBV28 to TRBJ1-1; D might be TRBD1 (5 bases). CDR3 length equals 16 residues. The germline CDR1 and CDR2 sequences are MDHEN and SYDVKM. V dropped 2 bases and J dropped 1 base, with 14 bases sitting between them. The CDR3 region is CASSLGWGATNTEAFF. The CDR3 nucleotides are TGTGCCAGCAGTTTAGGGTGGGGCGCGACGAACACTGAAGCTTTCTTT.

The chain uses TRBV10-3 and TRBJ2-1; D is possibly TRBD1 (7 bases). This CDR3 region has 14 residues. V lost 0 bases and J 10 bases, leaving 13 bases between the germline ends. Germline lookup yields CDR1 ENHRY and CDR2 SYGVKD. The CDR3 is CAISESGGGGEQFF. The DNA of the CDR3 is TGTGCCATCAGTGAGTCCGGTGGAGGGGGCGAGCAGTTCTTC.

The chain carries TRBV2 and TRBJ2-1; 8 bases align to TRBD2. V dropped 7 bases and J dropped 6; count of bases not matched to a gene: 8. The CDR3 is 14 amino acids. Germline V gives CDR1 SNHLY, CDR2 FYNNEI. The CDR3 sequence: CASMSTGGGNEQFF. CDR3 in DNA: TGTGCCAGCATGAGTACGGGAGGGGGCAATGAGCAGTTCTTC.

The chain is built from TRBV10-3 and TRBJ1-1; 8 bases match TRBD1. The J segment lost 7 bases and the V segment lost 9 bases, leaving 1 base of the junction unmatched. The CDR3 runs to 10 residues. Germline V gene data show CDR1 as ENHRY and CDR2 as SYGVKD. The DNA of the CDR3 is TGTGCCATAGGACAGGGTGAAGCTTTCTTT. This encodes CAIGQGEAFF.

The chain joins TRBV29-1 to TRBJ1-1, with 11 bases that match TRBD1. Germline V gives CDR1 SQVTM, CDR2 ANQGSEA. The V segment lost 6 bases and the J segment 7 bases; nucleotides outside the gene matches: 4. The CDR3 extends over 12 amino acids. DNA of the CDR3: TGCAGCGTGCCGGGACAGGGGGTTGAAGCTTTCTTT. Translating gives CSVPGQGVEAFF.

V is TRBV9 and J is TRBJ2-7; 9 bases match TRBD1. J was trimmed by 4 bases and V by 1 base; bases with no gene match: 3. Germline loops: CDR1 SGDLS, CDR2 YYNGEE. The CDR3 has 14 amino acids. The CDR3 reads CASSVWDREYEQYF. For the CDR3, the DNA is TGTGCCAGCAGCGTATGGGACAGGGAATACGAGCAGTACTTC.

The genes are TRBV5-6 and TRBJ1-1; D is perhaps TRBD1 (5 bases). This CDR3 contains 15 residues. Trimming pared 4 bases from V and 5 bases from J, leaving 18 bases between. CDR1 is SGHDT, CDR2 YYEEEE, per germline. CDR3 nucleotide sequence: TGTGCCAGCAGCCCCTGGGGGGGATTTATAACTGAAGCTTTCTTT. Amino acid sequence: CASSPWGGFITEAFF.

J is TRBJ2-3 and V is TRBV7-2; D assignment may be TRBD1 or TRBD2 (5 bases each). The germline CDR1 and CDR2 sequences are SGHTA and FQGNSA. This CDR3 comprises 16 residues. Trimming removed 4 bases at V and 2 bases at J, with 16 bases between. The DNA of the CDR3 is TGTGCCAGCAGCTCCGAGGGACCAGTATCCACAGATACGCAGTATTTT. Its protein product is CASSSEGPVSTDTQYF.

This chain joins TRBV5-6 and TRBJ2-1, with 8 bases lining up with TRBD2. Germline assignment: CDR1 SGHDT and CDR2 YYEEEE. The V gene end was trimmed by 0 bases and the J gene end by 5 bases; junction bases not matched to a gene: 4. The CDR3 runs 15 residues. The chain's CDR3 is CASSLELAAHNEQFF. The CDR3 region has the DNA TGTGCCAGCAGCTTGGAACTAGCGGCCCACAATGAGCAGTTCTTC.

This chain uses TRBV13 with TRBJ2-1, with 10 bases fitting TRBD2. Unmatched junction bases numbered 8, after V lost 5 bases and J lost 7 bases. Germline loops: CDR1 PRHDT, CDR2 FYEKMQ (reference sequence). The CDR3 has 15 residues. The CDR3 region is CASSPGLASGNEQFF. CDR3 in DNA: TGTGCCAGCAGCCCGGGACTAGCGTCGGGGAATGAGCAGTTCTTC.

The chain uses TRBV28 and TRBJ2-5, with D perhaps given as TRBD1 or TRBD2 (5 bases each). Germline assignment: CDR1 MDHEN and CDR2 SYDVKM. V was clipped by 8 bases and J by 1 base, with 11 bases between them. The CDR3 spans 13 residues. The CDR3 spells CASLLGGQETQYF. Here the CDR3 DNA reads TGTGCCAGCTTGCTTGGGGGCCAAGAGACCCAGTACTTC. Variable domain in full (rest from reference TRBV28 and TRBJ2-5): DVKVTQSSRYLVKRTGEKVFLECVQDMDHENMFWYRQDPGLGLRLIYFSYDVKMKEKGDIPEGYSVSREKKERFSLILESASTNQTSMYLCASLLGGQETQYFGPGTRLLVL.

The rearrangement uses TRBV6-2 or TRBV6-3 and TRBJ2-1, with 7 positions matching TRBD1. CDR1 MNHEY and CDR2 SVGEGT come from the germline V gene. The CDR3 runs 15 residues. The trim removed 3 bases at V and 2 bases at J, leaving 4 bases unmatched. The CDR3 sequence: CASSYATGAYNEQFF. As DNA, the CDR3 is TGTGCCAGCAGTTATGCCACAGGGGCCTACAATGAGCAGTTCTTC.

DNA for the CDR3: TGTGCCAGCAGCTTGGGGGATAACCCCTACGAGCAGTACTTC. Amino acids: CASSLGDNPYEQYF. The V call is TRBV5-4, the J call TRBJ2-7; no clear D. The CDR3 length is 14 residues. Germline CDR1 SGHNT, CDR2 YYREEE (reference sequence). V was trimmed by 0 bases and J by 2 bases, leaving 9 bases between them.

The chain recombines TRBV13 with TRBJ2-7; tentatively, D is TRBD2 (6 bases). The CDR3 is 14 amino acids. Germline-derived CDR1 and CDR2 are PRHDT and FYEKMQ (reference sequence). Trimming pared 2 bases from V and 3 bases from J, leaving 11 bases between. CDR3 coding DNA: TGTGCCAGCAGCTTAAGGGTTAGCGGCTACGAGCAGTACTTC. Amino acid sequence: CASSLRVSGYEQYF.

The V and J genes are TRBV27 and TRBJ2-1; D gene unclear. CDR3 length: 13 amino acids. Trimming removed 2 bases at V and 5 bases at J, with 7 bases between. Germline CDR1 reads MNHEY; CDR2 reads SMNVEV (reference sequence). CDR3 region: CASSLNGNNEQFF. CDR3 nucleotides: TGTGCCAGCAGTTTAAACGGTAACAATGAGCAGTTCTTC.

V gene TRBV12-3 or TRBV12-4 combines with J gene TRBJ1-2; TRBD1 might be the D (6 bases). V gave up 5 bases and J gave up 4 bases, with 14 bases separating them. The CDR3 length is 14 residues. Here the CDR3 DNA reads TGTGCCAGCAGTCCCTCACAGGGCAGCTATGGCTACACCTTC. It is translated as CASSPSQGSYGYTF.

The chain carries TRBV29-1 and TRBJ2-5; weak D call: TRBD1 (5 bases). V shed 4 bases and J shed 5 bases, with 20 bases lying between them. This CDR3 is 15 amino acids long. Germline assignment: CDR1 SQVTM and CDR2 ANQGSEA. The DNA of the CDR3 is TGCAGCGTTGGGTTGGTAGTAAAGGGGTCGGAGACCCAGTACTTC. Translated: CSVGLVVKGSETQYF.

This chain links TRBV6-5 with TRBJ2-1; tentative D call: TRBD2 (6 bases). Trimming shortened V by 8 bases and J by 6 bases, and 17 bases separated the two germline ends. The CDR3 runs to 14 residues. Looked up from germline, CDR1 is MNHEY and CDR2 is SVGAGI. This CDR3 reads CASRGGVNFNEQFF. DNA for the CDR3: TGTGCCAGCCGCGGCGGGGTCAATTTCAATGAGCAGTTCTTC.